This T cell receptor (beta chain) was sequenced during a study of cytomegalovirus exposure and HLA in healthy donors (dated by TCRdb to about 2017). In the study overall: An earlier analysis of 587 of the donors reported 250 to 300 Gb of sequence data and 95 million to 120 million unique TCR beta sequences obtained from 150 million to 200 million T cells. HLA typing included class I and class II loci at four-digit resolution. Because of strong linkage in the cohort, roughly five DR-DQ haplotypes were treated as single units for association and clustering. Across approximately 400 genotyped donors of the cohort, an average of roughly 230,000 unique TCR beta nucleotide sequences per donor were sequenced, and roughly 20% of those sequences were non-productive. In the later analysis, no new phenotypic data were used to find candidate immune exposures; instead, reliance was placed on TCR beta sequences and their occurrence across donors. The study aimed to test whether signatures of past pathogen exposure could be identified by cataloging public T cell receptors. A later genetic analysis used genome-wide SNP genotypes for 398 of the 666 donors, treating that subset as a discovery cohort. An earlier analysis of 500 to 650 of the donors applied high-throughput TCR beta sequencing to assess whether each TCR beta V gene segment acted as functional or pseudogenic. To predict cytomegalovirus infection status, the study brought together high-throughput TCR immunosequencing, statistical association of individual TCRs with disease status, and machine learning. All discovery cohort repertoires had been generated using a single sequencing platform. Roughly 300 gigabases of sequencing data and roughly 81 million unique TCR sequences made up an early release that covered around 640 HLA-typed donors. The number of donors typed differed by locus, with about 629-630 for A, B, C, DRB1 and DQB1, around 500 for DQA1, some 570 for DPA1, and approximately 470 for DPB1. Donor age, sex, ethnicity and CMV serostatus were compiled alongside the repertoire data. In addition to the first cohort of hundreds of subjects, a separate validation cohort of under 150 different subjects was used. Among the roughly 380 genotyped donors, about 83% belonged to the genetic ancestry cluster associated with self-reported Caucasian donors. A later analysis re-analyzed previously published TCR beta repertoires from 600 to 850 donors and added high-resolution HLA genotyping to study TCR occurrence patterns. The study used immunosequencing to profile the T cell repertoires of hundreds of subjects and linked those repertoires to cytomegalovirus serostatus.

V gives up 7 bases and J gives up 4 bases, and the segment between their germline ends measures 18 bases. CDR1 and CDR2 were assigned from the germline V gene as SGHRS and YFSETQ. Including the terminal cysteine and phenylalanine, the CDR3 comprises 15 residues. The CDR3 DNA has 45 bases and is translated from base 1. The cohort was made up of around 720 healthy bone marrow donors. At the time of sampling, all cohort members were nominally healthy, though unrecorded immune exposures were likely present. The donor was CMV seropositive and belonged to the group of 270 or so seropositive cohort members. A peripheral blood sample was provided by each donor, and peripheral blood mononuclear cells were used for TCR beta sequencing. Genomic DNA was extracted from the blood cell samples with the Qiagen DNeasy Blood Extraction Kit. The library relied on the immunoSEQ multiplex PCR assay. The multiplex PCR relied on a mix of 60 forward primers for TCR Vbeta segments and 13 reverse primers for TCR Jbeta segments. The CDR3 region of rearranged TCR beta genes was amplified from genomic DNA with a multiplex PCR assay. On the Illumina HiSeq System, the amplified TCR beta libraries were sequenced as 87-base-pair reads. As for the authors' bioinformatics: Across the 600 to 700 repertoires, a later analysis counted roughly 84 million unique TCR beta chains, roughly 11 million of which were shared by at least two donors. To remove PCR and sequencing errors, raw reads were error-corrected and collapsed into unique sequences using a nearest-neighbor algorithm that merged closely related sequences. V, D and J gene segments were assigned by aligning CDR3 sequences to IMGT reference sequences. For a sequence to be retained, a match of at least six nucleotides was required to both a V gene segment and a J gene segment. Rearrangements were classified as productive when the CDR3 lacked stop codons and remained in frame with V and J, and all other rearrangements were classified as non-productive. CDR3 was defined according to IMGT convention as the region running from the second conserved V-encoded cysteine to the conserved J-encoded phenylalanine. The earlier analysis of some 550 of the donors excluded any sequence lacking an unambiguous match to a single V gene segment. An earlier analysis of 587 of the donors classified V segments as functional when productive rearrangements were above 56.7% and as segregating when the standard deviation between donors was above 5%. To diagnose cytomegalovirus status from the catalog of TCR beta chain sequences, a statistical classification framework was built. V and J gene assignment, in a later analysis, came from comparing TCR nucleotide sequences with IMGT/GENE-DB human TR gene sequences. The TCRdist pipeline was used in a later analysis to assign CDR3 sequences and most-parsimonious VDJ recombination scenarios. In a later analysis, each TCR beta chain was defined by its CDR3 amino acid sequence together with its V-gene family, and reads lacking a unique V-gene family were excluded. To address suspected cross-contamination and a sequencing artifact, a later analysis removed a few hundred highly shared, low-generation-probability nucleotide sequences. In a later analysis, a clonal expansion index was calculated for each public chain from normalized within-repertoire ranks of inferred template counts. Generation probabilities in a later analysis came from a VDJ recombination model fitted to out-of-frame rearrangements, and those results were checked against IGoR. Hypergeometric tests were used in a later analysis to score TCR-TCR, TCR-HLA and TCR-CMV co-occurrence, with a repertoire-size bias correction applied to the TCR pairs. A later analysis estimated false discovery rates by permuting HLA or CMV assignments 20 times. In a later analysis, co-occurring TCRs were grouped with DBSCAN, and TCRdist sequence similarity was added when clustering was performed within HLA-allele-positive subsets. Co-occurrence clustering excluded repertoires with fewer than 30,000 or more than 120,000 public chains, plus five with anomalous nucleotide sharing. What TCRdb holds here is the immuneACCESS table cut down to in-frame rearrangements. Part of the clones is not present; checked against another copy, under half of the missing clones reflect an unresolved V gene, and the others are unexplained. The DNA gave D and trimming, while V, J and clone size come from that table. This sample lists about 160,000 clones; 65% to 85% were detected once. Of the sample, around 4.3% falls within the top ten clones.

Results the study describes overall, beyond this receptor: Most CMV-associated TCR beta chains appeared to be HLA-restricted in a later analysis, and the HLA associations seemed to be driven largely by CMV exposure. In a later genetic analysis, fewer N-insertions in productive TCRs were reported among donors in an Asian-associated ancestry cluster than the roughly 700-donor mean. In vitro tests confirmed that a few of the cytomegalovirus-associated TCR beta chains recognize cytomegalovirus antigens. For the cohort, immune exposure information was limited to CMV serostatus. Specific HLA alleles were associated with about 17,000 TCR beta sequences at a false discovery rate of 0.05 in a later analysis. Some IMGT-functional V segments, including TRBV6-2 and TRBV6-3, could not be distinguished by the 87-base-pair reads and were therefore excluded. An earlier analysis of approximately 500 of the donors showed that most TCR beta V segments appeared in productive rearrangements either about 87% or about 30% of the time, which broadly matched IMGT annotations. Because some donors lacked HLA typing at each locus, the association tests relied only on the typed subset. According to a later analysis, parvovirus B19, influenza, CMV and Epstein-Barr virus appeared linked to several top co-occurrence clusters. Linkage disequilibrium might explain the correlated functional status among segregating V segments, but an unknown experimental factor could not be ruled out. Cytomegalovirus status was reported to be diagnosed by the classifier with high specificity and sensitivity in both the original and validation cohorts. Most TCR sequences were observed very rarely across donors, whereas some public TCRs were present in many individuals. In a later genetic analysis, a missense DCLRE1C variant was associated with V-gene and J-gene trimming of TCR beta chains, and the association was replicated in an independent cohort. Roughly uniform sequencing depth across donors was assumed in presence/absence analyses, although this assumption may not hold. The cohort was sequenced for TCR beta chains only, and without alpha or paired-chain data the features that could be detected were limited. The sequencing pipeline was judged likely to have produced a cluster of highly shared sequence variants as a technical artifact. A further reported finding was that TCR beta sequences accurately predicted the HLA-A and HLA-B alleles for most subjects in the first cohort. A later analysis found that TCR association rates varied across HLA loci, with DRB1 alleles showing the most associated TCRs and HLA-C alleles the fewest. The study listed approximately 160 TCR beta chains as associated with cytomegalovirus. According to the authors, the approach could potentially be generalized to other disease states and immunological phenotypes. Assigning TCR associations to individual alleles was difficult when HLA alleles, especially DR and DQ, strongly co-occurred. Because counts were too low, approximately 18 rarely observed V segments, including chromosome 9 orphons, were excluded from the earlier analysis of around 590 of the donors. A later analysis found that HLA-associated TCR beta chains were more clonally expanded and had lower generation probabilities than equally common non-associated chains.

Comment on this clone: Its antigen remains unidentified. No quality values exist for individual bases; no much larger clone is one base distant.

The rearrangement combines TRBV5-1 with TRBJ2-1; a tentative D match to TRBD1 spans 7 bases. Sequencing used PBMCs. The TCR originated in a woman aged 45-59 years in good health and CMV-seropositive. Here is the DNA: TGCGCCAGCTCAAGAGGAGGGGGCGCGTACAATGAGCAGTTCTTC. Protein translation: CASSRGGGAYNEQFF.